This TCR beta chain was identified in a study of cytomegalovirus exposure and HLA in healthy donors. Trimming removed 1 base at V and 5 bases at J, with 15 bases between. Per the germline V gene, CDR1 is LNHNV and CDR2 is YYDKDF (reference sequence). The CDR3 is 16 residues long. It was with 60 Vbeta and 13 Jbeta primers that the PCR ran. Original data processing: Later work found around 80 million unique TCR beta chains, with about 10 million shared. Sequenced by immunoSEQ multiplex PCR; TCRdb stores in-frame clones only, minus some. For V, J and clone size, that table is used; D and trimming come from the DNA. This table holds around 86,000 clones, 6.5% to 8% found once. Overall study findings and caveats: In a later analysis, at a false discovery rate of 0.05, approximately 16,000 TCR beta sequences matched HLA alleles.

About this clone itself: Its antigen is unidentified.

Sample: PBMCs. The genes are TRBV15 and TRBJ2-1; the D gene is possibly TRBD1 (5 bases). This receptor was obtained from a man between 45 and 60 years old in good health and CMV-seronegative. CDR3 residues: CATSRGGRVANNEQFF. Written as DNA, the CDR3 is TGTGCCACCAGCAGAGGGGGCAGGGTGGCGAACAATGAGCAGTTCTTC.